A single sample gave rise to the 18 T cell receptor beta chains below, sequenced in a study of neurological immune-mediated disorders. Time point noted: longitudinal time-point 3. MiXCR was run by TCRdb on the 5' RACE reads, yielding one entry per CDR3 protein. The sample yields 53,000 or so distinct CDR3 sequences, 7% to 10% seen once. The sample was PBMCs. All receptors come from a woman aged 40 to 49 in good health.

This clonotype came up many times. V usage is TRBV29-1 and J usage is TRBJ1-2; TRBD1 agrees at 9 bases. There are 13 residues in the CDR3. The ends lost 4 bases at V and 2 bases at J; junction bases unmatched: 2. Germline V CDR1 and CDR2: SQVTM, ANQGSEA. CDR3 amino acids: CSVGGTGNYGYTF. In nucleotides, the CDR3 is TGCAGCGTTGGGGGGACAGGGAACTATGGCTACACCTTC.

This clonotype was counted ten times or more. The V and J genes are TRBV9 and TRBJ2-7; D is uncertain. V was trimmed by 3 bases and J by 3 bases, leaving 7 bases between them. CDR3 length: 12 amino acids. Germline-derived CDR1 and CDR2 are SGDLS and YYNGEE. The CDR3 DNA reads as TGTGCCAGCAGCGGAGGCAGCTACGAGCAGTACTTC. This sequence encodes CASSGGSYEQYF.

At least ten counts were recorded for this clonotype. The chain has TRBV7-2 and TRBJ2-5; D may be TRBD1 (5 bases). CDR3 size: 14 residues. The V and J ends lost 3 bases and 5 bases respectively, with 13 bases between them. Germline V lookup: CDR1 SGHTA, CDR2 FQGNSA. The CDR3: CASSLDQGWETQYF. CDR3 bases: TGTGCCAGCAGCTTGGATCAGGGTTGGGAGACCCAGTACTTC. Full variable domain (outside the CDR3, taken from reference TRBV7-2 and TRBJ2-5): GAGVSQSPSNKVTEKGKDVELRCDPISGHTALYWYRQSLGQGLEFLIYFQGNSAPDKSGLPSDRFSAERTGGSVSTLTIQRTQQEDSAVYLCASSLDQGWETQYFGPGTRLLVL.

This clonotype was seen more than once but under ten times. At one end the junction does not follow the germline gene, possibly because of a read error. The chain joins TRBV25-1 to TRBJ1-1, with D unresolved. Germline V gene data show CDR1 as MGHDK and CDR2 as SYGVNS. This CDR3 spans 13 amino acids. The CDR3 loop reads CVSSGLMNTEAFF. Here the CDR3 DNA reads TGTGTCAGCAGTGGACTCATGAACACTGAAGCTTTCTTT.

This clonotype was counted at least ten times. The CDR3 region has the DNA TGCAGCGTTGCGACGGGACAGGGTTACTCCGAGCAGTACTTC. It translates to CSVATGQGYSEQYF. J is TRBJ2-7 and V is TRBV29-1; 9 positions agree with TRBD1. The CDR3 totals 14 residues. Germline V gene sequence: CDR1 SQVTM, CDR2 ANQGSEA. The trim removed 4 bases at V and 6 bases at J, leaving 10 bases unmatched.

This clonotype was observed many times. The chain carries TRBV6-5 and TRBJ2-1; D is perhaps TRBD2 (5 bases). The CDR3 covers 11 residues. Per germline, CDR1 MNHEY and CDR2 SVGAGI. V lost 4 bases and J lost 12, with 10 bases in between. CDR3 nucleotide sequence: TGTGCCAGCAGTTCTCTCGGAGGGCAGTTCTTC. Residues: CASSSLGGQFF.

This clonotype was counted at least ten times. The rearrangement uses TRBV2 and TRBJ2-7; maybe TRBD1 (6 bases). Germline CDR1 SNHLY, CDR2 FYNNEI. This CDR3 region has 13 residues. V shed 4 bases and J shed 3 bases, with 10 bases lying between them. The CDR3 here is CASSVVGGYEQYF. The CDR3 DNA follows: TGTGCCAGCAGTGTGGTAGGGGGCTACGAGCAGTACTTC.

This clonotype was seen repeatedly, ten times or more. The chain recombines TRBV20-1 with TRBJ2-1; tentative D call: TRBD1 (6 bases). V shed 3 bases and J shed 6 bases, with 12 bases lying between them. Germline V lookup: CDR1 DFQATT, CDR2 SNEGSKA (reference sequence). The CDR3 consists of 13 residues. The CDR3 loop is CSARTYRVNEQFF. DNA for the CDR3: TGCAGTGCTAGGACCTACAGGGTCAATGAGCAGTTCTTC.

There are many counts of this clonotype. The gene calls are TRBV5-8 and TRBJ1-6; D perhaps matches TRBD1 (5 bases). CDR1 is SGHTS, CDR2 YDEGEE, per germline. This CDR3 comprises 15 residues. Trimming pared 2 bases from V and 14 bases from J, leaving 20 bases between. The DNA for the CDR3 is TGTGCCAGCAGCTTTTCCGGGACGGCTATTACGGCCCTCCACTTT. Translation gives CASSFSGTAITALHF.

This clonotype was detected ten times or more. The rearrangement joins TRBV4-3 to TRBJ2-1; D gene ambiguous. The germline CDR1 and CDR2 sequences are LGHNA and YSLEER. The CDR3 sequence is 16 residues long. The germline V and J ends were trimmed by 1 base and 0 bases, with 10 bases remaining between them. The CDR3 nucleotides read TGCGCCAGCAGCCAAGGAACCGGGCGCTCCTACAATGAGCAGTTCTTC. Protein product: CASSQGTGRSYNEQFF.

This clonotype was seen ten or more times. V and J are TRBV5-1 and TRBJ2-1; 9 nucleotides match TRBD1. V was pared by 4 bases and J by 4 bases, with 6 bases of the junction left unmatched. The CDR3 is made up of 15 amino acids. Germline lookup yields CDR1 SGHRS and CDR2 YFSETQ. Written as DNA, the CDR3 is TGCGCCAGCAGCGTGGGGGACAGGGAGTACAATGAGCAGTTCTTC. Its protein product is CASSVGDREYNEQFF.

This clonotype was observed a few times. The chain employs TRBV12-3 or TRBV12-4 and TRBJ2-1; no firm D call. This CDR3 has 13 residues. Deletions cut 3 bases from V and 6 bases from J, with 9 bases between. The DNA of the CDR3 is TGTGCCAGCAGTTTGGTTCTAATCAATGAGCAGTTCTTC. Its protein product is CASSLVLINEQFF.

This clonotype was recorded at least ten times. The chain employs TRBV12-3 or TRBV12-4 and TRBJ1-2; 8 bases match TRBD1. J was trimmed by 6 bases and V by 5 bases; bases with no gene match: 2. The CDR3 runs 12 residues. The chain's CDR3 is CASSRTGHGYTF. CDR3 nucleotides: TGTGCCAGCAGTCGGACAGGGCATGGCTACACCTTC.

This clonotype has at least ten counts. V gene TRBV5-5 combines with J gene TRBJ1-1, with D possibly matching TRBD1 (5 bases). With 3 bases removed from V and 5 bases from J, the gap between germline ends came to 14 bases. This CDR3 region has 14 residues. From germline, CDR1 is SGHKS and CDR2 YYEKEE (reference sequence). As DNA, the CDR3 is TGTGCCAGCAGCTCGATGGGGCTACGGACTGAAGCTTTCTTT. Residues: CASSSMGLRTEAFF. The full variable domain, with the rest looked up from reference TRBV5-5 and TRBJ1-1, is DAGVTQSPTHLIKTRGQQVTLRCSPISGHKSVSWYQQVLGQGPQFIFQYYEKEERGRGNFPDRFSARQFPNYSSELNVNALLLGDSALYLCASSSMGLRTEAFFGQGTRLTVV.

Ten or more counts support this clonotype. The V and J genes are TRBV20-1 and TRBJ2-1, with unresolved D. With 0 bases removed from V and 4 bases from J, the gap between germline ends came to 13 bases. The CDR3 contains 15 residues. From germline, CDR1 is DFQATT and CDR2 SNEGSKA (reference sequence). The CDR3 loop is CSARDILEPYNEQFF. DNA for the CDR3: TGCAGTGCTAGAGATATTCTAGAACCTTACAATGAGCAGTTCTTC.

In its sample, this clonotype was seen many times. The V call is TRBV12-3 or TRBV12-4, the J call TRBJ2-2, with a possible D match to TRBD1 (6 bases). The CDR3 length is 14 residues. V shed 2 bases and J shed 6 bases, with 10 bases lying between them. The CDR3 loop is CASSLRQGSGELFF. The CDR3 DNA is TGTGCCAGCAGTTTACGGCAGGGGTCCGGGGAGCTGTTTTTT.

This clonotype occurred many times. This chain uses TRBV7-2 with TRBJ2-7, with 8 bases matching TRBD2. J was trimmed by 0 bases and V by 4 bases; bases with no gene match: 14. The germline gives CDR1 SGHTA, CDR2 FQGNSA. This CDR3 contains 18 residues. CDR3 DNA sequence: TGTGCCAGCAGCTATAGAGGGGGAGCGGGAGCCTCCTCCTACGAGCAGTACTTC. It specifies CASSYRGGAGASSYEQYF. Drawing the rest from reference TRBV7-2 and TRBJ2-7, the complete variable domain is GAGVSQSPSNKVTEKGKDVELRCDPISGHTALYWYRQSLGQGLEFLIYFQGNSAPDKSGLPSDRFSAERTGGSVSTLTIQRTQQEDSAVYLCASSYRGGAGASSYEQYFGPGTRLTVT.

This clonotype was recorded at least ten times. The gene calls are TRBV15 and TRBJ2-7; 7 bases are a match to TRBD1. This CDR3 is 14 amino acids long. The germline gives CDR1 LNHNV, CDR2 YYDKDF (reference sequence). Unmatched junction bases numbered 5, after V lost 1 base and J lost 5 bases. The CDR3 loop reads CATSRGRGGNEQYF. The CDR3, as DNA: TGTGCCACCAGCAGAGGTAGAGGGGGCAACGAGCAGTACTTC.